The rows below give T cell receptor beta chains drawn from one sample of a study of Ad26.COV2.S vaccination and SARS-CoV-2 variants. The assay was immunoSEQ multiplex PCR, and TCRdb's table has in-frame clones only and misses some. Of roughly 330,000 clones detected, 90% appear once; the ten largest clones hold 4.5% to 5.5%. The sequencing here drew on peripheral blood, taken in a trial of Ad26.COV2.S vaccine versus placebo. The receptors were gathered from a person aged 18-60 years who received the Ad26.COV2.S COVID-19 vaccine or a placebo. Both conserved end residues are trimmed from each CDR3.

V gene,CDR3 protein
TRBV13,ASSSTILGGLSNGQF
TRBV28,ASSGQAGEAF
TRBV19,ASSLQGNQPQH
TRBV12-5,ASGWGLPEAF
TRBV7-2,ASSQGPYNSPLH
TRBV18,ASSRFRQGAWKRYT
TRBV5-1,ASSLTGSGETQY
TRBV11-3,ASSTQGPSAEF
TRBV11-3,ASSPRGSNEKLF
TRBV4-3,ASSQENLNEKLF
TRBV28,ASSLTATSGNTIY
TRBV4-3,ASSQDPADGYT
TRBV11-3,ASSPRAGVTTGELF
TRBV5-1,ASSLGGQGAETQY
TRBV27,ASSSGQGNEKLF
TRBV4-1,ASSQDGLVSGGETQY
TRBV5-6,ASSLTAGKQF
TRBV19,ASSILNYGYT
TRBV5-1,ASSLGQGWSENTEAF
TRBV11-2,ASRKLAGGPRGTGELF
TRBV7-2,ASSLDGGPSGNTIY
TRBV30,AWSAGGRQPQH
TRBV28,ASSPQGDNYGYT
TRBV6-5,ASSYQPAPNTEAF
TRBV7-9,ASSPPGAGANTGELF
TRBV15,ATSRDRGRGETQY
TRBV7-6,ASSPGARNRGLNEQF
TRBV6-5,ASTPTLGTSLH
TRBV18,ATANRGRADTEAF
TRBV5-1,ASSLDGANTGELF
TRBV19,ASSIVRGEQF
TRBV28,ASSPNQREKLF
TRBV5-6,ASSPQSGGYEQY
TRBV29-1,SVDTSGIGNEQF
TRBV4-3,ASSQYTGGGDTGELF
TRBV7-2,ASSSHRGNSPLH
TRBV30,AWSEQATGELF
TRBV10-2,ASSEGGAGNTIY
TRBV6-5,ASSWGDQETQY
TRBV3-1/TRBV3-2,ASSLRQAQNTEAF
TRBV6-2/TRBV6-3,ASSTSGVNEQF
TRBV7-9,ASSPPLGIGTEAF
TRBV11-2,ASSPGLAGGTNTGELF
TRBV28,ASRDMFRGEQY
TRBV19,ASSMGQLMNTEAF
TRBV4-3,ASSRTGRLWGQGLYA
TRBV6-2/TRBV6-3,ASSHFGTGVNEQF
TRBV19,ASSNRDRGLVNSGNTIY
TRBV29-1,SVEMAGDNEKLF
TRBV12-3/TRBV12-4,ASSPLDSGYT
TRBV7-2,ASSNRGARETQY
TRBV7-3,ASSWGLLPGDEQF
TRBV4-1,ASSQVAGTAGDTQY
TRBV4-3,ASSLLPPSGRQY
TRBV13,ASSFPGETQY
TRBV6-2/TRBV6-3,ASSYPTSGNVYNEQF
TRBV2,ASTQGRDTQY
TRBV27,ASSSQSNQPQH
TRBV13,ASSLGPPGDYGYT
TRBV2,ASSESSGGDNEQF